The entry below gives a single T cell receptor (beta chain) sequence along with its context. Enrolled through a virtual design, the participants were between roughly 18 and 100 years of age and came from about two dozen US areas. These data originate in a study of blood T cell repertoires in COVID-19. Study-level information: T cells, B-cell-depleted T cells, or PBMCs provided the cDNA or gDNA that served as material.

Method: immunoSEQ multiplex PCR; TCRdb's copy keeps in-frame clones and lacks some. Counted here are around 220,000 clones, around 81% occurring once; the ten biggest clones make up less than 8%. CDR1 is MNHNS and CDR2 is SASEGT in the germline V gene. Trimming cost V 4 bases and J 1 base; bases outside gene matches: 3. CDR3 length: 16 amino acids. The receptor was derived from a woman between 35 and 50 years old with acute COVID-19. Material for sequencing was PBMCs or T cells enriched from blood (not recorded which). V usage is TRBV6-1 and J usage is TRBJ2-5; 13 bases are a match to TRBD2. The CDR3: CASSGTSGSIQETQYF. The CDR3 DNA follows: TGTGCCAGCAGTGGGACTAGCGGGAGTATCCAAGAGACCCAGTACTTC.